This T cell receptor beta chain is drawn from a study of T cells after yellow fever vaccination. Study summary: Some fractions had low cell numbers, and these were prepared with SMART-Seq v4 Ultra Low Input.

V was clipped by 3 bases and J by 5 bases, with 10 bases between them. The CDR3 is made up of 14 amino acids. CDR1 and CDR2 (germline): LGHNA, YSLEER. Overall study results and limits: FACS-sorted repertoires could contain abundant clonotypes contaminating from the bulk population. Few clonotypes appeared in both CD4 and CD8 compartments. Boosting was followed by the reappearance of most primary-vaccination clones (just under 98% CD4, around 86% CD8).

Comment on this clonotype: Its antigen is unidentified.

MiXCR was run by TCRdb on the 5' RACE reads, yielding one entry per CDR3 protein. The sample yields a few hundred thousand distinct CDR3 sequences, around 7.3% seen once. V is TRBV4-3 and J is TRBJ2-2; unclear D gene. Sequences were derived from PBMCs, sampled about 49 days after the first yellow fever vaccination. This clonotype was obtained from a man between 18 and 35 years old who received the YFV17D yellow fever vaccine. CDR3 amino acids: CASSHRRETGELFF. CDR3 nucleotide sequence: TGCGCCAGCAGCCATCGTAGGGAAACCGGGGAGCTGTTTTTT.